The rows below give T cell receptor beta chains drawn from one sample of a study of T cell repertoires in cytomegalovirus infection. Via MiXCR, TCRdb re-called the reads, giving one row per CDR3 protein. This sample has some 680,000 distinct CDR3 sequences, with under 40% found just once. The specimen sequenced was PBMCs. The receptors originated from a human donor in good health (CMV status not recorded). Some clones in this sample may be carry-over from other donors' samples. The CDR3 runs from the conserved cysteine through the conserved F or W. The order of the fields is clone size, D gene, CDR3 length, J gene, V gene, CDR3 protein, CDR3 DNA. The D gene is left open where the match is weak. The size of a clone is reported for some rows only, either as once, few or many, or as a class for expanded clones.

. . 17 TRBJ1-6 TRBV7-6 CASSLMRRRGDNSPLHF TGTGCCAGCAGCTTAATGCGGCGCCGAGGGGATAATTCACCCCTCCACTTT
. TRBD1 15 TRBJ2-7 TRBV6-8 CASSYSDRGWVERYF TGTGCCAGCAGTTACTCAGACAGGGGATGGGTCGAGCGGTACTTC
few . 15 TRBJ1-6 TRBV4-1 CASTPGVMTNSPLHF TGCGCCAGCACCCCCGGGGTCATGACAAATTCACCCCTCCACTTT
. . 12 TRBJ1-3 TRBV28 CASSLGGYGIYF TGTGCCAGCAGTTTAGGGGGGTACGGCATATATTTT
few TRBD1 19 TRBJ1-4 TRBV28 CASLQKGPGTGPTNEKLFF TGTGCCAGTCTTCAAAAGGGTCCCGGGACAGGGCCGACTAATGAAAAACTGTTTTTT
. . 15 TRBJ1-1 TRBV7-8 CASSLEPRGNTEAFF TGTGCCAGCAGCTTAGAACCCCGGGGAAACACTGAAGCTTTCTTT
once TRBD2 16 TRBJ2-7 TRBV12-3/TRBV12-4 CASSLGRLAGALQQYF TGTGCCAGCAGTTTAGGGCGCCTAGCGGGGGCGTTGCAGCAGTACTTC
. . 15 TRBJ2-4 TRBV10-1 CASSEGQGAKNIQYF TGCGCCAGCAGTGAGGGGCAGGGGGCCAAAAACATTCAGTACTTC
. TRBD2 17 TRBJ2-1 TRBV27 CASSSAGGAGVIDEQFF TGTGCCAGCAGTTCCGCGGGGGGAGCGGGAGTGATAGATGAGCAGTTCTTC
. . 17 TRBJ2-2 TRBV29-1 CSVAGGAGTTNTGELFF TGCAGCGTTGCCGGGGGAGCCGGGACGACGAACACCGGGGAGCTGTTTTTT
few . 14 TRBJ1-2 TRBV6-1 CASTRALTNYGYTF TGTGCCAGCACCCGGGCACTTACTAACTATGGCTACACCTTC
few . 16 TRBJ1-6 TRBV12-3/TRBV12-4 CASSLTDLSRRSPLHF TGTGCCAGCAGTTTGACCGACCTTTCGAGGAGGTCACCCCTCCACTTT
. TRBD1 18 TRBJ1-4 TRBV15 CATSRTAQGAFYNEKLFF TGTGCCACCAGCAGAACAGCGCAGGGGGCATTTTATAATGAAAAACTGTTTTTT